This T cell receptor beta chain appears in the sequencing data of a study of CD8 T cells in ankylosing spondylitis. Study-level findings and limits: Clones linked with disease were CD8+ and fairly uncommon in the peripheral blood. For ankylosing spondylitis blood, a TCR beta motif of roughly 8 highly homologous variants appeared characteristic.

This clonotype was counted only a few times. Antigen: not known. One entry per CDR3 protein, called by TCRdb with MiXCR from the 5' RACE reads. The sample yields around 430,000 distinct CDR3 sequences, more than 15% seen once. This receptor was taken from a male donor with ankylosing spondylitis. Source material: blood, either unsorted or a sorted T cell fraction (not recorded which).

This CDR3 reads CSASQGLYQPQHF. CDR3 coding DNA: TGCAGTGCCTCACAGGGTCTGTATCAGCCCCAGCATTTT. V usage is TRBV20-1 and J usage is TRBJ1-5; D may be TRBD1 (6 bases). Germline V gene sequence: CDR1 DFQATT, CDR2 SNEGSKA (reference sequence). The CDR3 is 13 amino acids. V was trimmed by 6 bases and J by 5 bases, leaving 14 bases between them.